The next 11 T cell receptor beta chains were all read from a single sample in a study of shared clonotypes between healthy human individuals. Method: immunoSEQ multiplex PCR; TCRdb's copy keeps in-frame clones and lacks some. The table has 400,000 to 600,000 clones, over 75% seen once. Specimen: PBMCs. These receptors all come from a woman between 35 and 50 years old in good health. Some clones in this sample may be carry-over from other donors' samples.

The genes are TRBV5-1 and TRBJ1-5; no firm D call. The CDR3 is 15 amino acids. CDR1 SGHRS and CDR2 YFSETQ come from the germline V gene. The germline V and J ends were trimmed by 2 bases and 4 bases, with 13 bases remaining between them. The CDR3 nucleotides read TGCGCCAGCAGCTTTTCGGGCACGGGTAATCAGCCCCAGCATTTT. Its protein is CASSFSGTGNQPQHF.

This clone was observed a handful of times. The V call is TRBV14, the J call TRBJ2-1; D uncertain. The CDR3 is 14 amino acids. Germline CDR1 and CDR2: SGHDN and FVKESK. V shed 7 bases and J shed 0 bases, with 10 bases lying between them. CDR3 residues: CASNGRSSYNEQFF. The CDR3 nucleotides are TGTGCCAGCAACGGGCGGAGCTCCTACAATGAGCAGTTCTTC.

In the case of this clone: Since the CDR3 does not end with the conserved phenylalanine or tryptophan, this likely comes from a read error. The rearrangement uses TRBV19 and TRBJ2-3; D gene ambiguous. The V end was cut by 3 bases, the J end by 4 bases, with 5 bases between. Germline values: CDR1 LNHDA, CDR2 SQIVND (reference sequence). The CDR3 loop spans 12 amino acids. The CDR3 DNA is TGTGCCAGTAGTATTCGTCCAGATACGCAGTATCTT. This sequence encodes CASSIRPDTQYL.

The genes are TRBV19 and TRBJ2-5; D remains ambiguous. Between the trimmed V and J ends, which lost 2 bases and 5 bases, there was a span of 15 bases. CDR3 size: 15 residues. Germline V lookup: CDR1 LNHDA, CDR2 SQIVND (reference sequence). CDR3 nucleotides: TGTGCCAGTAGTATAAGGGCCGAACTTTGGGAGACCCAGTACTTC. It specifies CASSIRAELWETQYF.

The chain employs TRBV7-9 and TRBJ2-2; 10 bases agree with TRBD2. This CDR3 is built from 19 residues. The V gene's germline CDR1 is SEHNR and CDR2 FQNEAQ (reference sequence). V was pared by 4 bases and J by 7 bases, with 18 bases of the junction left unmatched. The CDR3 reads CASSSPFGLAGVSDGELFF. The CDR3 DNA reads as TGTGCCAGCAGCTCGCCATTCGGGCTAGCGGGAGTCTCAGACGGGGAGCTGTTTTTT.

This clone occurred a few times. This rearrangement joins TRBV7-9 to TRBJ1-4, with 7 positions matching TRBD1. The germline V gene has CDR1 SEHNR and CDR2 FQNEAQ (reference sequence). CDR3 length: 16 residues. The junction had 15 bases not matched to a gene; V was cut back by 6 bases and J by 8 bases. In DNA form, the CDR3 reads TGTGCCAGCAGTCCCAACCTTGACAGGGCGGGGGAAAAACTGTTTTTT. Its translation: CASSPNLDRAGEKLFF.

J is TRBJ2-7 and V is TRBV19, with D possibly matching TRBD1 (7 bases). This CDR3 contains 15 residues. V lost 6 bases to trimming and J lost 0 bases, with 15 bases between them. From germline, CDR1 is LNHDA and CDR2 SQIVND (reference sequence). The CDR3 nucleotides are TGTGCCAGTAGCCCCCGACAGGGAGGCTCCTACGAGCAGTACTTC. Translation gives CASSPRQGGSYEQYF.

Details on this clone: One base away lies a much larger clone, so this may be a sequencing read error. The genes are TRBV30 and TRBJ1-2; D is unresolved. Deletions cut 6 bases from V and 6 bases from J, with 23 bases between. CDR3 size: 15 residues. CDR1 GTSNPN and CDR2 SVGIG come from the germline V gene (reference sequence). The CDR3 loop reads CACLWGSVEVHGYTF. The CDR3 DNA is TGTGCCTGCCTCTGGGGTTCCGTGGAAGTCCATGGCTACACCTTC.

This sequence joins TRBV18 and TRBJ1-1; D might be TRBD1 (5 bases). The V end was cut by 4 bases, the J end by 11 bases, with 20 bases between. Germline V gene data show CDR1 as KGHSH and CDR2 as LQKENI. This CDR3 comprises 14 residues. CDR3: CASSRREGRLVAFF. Here the CDR3 DNA reads TGTGCCAGCTCACGCCGCGAGGGGCGGTTGGTCGCTTTCTTT.

This sequence joins TRBV11-3 and TRBJ2-3, with 7 bases lining up with TRBD1. The CDR3 consists of 15 residues. CDR1 and CDR2 from the germline V gene are SGHNT and YENEEA. J lost 0 bases, V lost 3 bases, and 3 bases had no gene match. Here the CDR3 DNA reads TGTGCCAGCAGCTTCGGACAGGCTAGCACAGATACGCAGTATTTT. Residues: CASSFGQASTDTQYF.

This clone was counted only a few times. V usage is TRBV4-1 and J usage is TRBJ1-5; D not certain. The CDR3 covers 13 residues. Trimming took off 3 bases at V and 4 bases at J, with 7 bases between the two ends. Looked up from germline, CDR1 is MGHRA and CDR2 is YSYEKL. In DNA, the CDR3 is TGCGCCAGCAGCCAGGGAGAAAATCAGCCCCAGCATTTT. Residues: CASSQGENQPQHF.